This record looks at one TCR beta chain sequence and its context. This clonotype was recorded a few times. The target of this receptor is not known. Base qualities are missing; no much larger clone stands one base away. These data originate in a study of vaccination and CD4 T cells after COVID-19 (dated by TCRdb to between 2020 and 2023). In terms of the full investigation: In the convalescent cohort there were six males and four females, among whom were two Hispanic individuals, seven Caucasians, two Asians and one multiracial person. In an earlier paper using these donors, memory CD4+ T cell crossreactivity between SARS-CoV-2 and common cold coronavirus spike proteins was assessed at the TCR clonotype level. In control cultures, a CEFX viral epitope pool was used as positive control, an HIV-1 Nef peptide pool was used as negative control, or no peptide was added. Participants got two doses of the Pfizer-BioNTech BNT162b2 vaccine (n=8) or two doses of the Moderna mRNA-1273 vaccine (n=2). Post-vaccine blood samples were collected a median of about 72 days after the second vaccine dose, ranging from about 13 to 250 days. In nine to eleven COVID-19 convalescent patients and a handful of infection-naive healthy vaccine recipients, researchers compared the spike-specific CD4+ TCR repertoire from before mRNA vaccination with the repertoire from after. Post-COVID blood samples from convalescent patients were collected a median of roughly 100 days after diagnosis, with a range of 35 to 161 days. Overlapping spike peptide pools from SARS-CoV-2 and from the common cold coronaviruses HCoV-NL63, HCoV-OC43 and HCoV-229E were used as culture stimuli. What the study reported, not specific to this receptor: The median number of SARS-CoV-2-reactive clonotypes rose from about 19 after infection to 38 after vaccination, but the change was not significant. Among convalescent patients, a median about 90% of the SARS-CoV-2-reactive clones seen after vaccination appeared only after vaccination, which suggests priming specific to the vaccine. Relatively few convalescent patients were included in the study, and early timepoints after natural infection were not analyzed. Nearly all vaccine-specific clones in convalescent patients (304 of 307) were mono-reactive for SARS-CoV-2 spike rather than cross-reactive with common cold coronaviruses.

The treatment or condition tag for this specimen amounts to: roughly 10-day PBMC culture with coronavirus spike peptide pools or control peptides (ViraFEST assay). CD4+ T cells from unexposed donors were collected before the COVID-19 pandemic (2011-2018). The ViraFEST assay, used in the study, expanded antigen-specific T cells with peptide pools and then identified the expanded clonotypes through TCR sequencing. Each well held around 2 million PBMCs cultured in IMDM containing around 5% human AB serum and roughly 9.7 IU/ml IL-2, with 7.5 to 10 ug/ml peptide pools added. Half of the culture medium was replaced with fresh IL-2-containing medium on days 3 and 7. CD4+ T cells were isolated after approximately eleven days of culture through negative selection using the EasySep CD4+ T cell isolation kit. As far as cell numbers permitted, CD4+ T cells from unexposed donors were tested for reactivity against SARS-CoV-2 S and N as well as four spike pools from common cold coronaviruses. Ficoll-Paque Plus gradient centrifugation was used to isolate PBMCs from whole blood, and the isolated PBMCs were then either used fresh or cryopreserved at -140C. Each culture condition was generally run in triplicate wells. The leukapheresis product used for the unexposed donors was purchased from a commercial source.

Libraries were constructed by PCR. DNA from cultured CD4+ T cells was subjected to TCR sequencing with the Oncomine TCR Beta short-read assay at the Johns Hopkins FTIC core. The QIAamp micro DNA kit was used to extract genomic DNA from the cultured CD4+ T cells. Oncomine TCR Beta libraries from cultured CD4+ T cells were pooled with unique dual indexes and sequenced on an Illumina iSeq 100. In the authors' own workflow: Non-productive sequences were removed, and CDR3s that did not start with C, did not end with F or W, or were shorter than 7 amino acids were discarded. Antigen-specific clonotypes were identified using the MANAFEST web application through comparison of peptide-stimulated wells with reference and other culture wells. To be called positive, a clone needed an FDR below 0.05, an odds ratio above 5, and a productive frequency above 0.1% in at least two of three replicate wells. A clonotype was classed as cross-reactive if the clonotype showed significant expansion both in SARS-CoV-2 spike wells and in at least one common cold coronavirus spike condition. Similarity between CDR3 sequences was evaluated in R version 3.6.1 using Levenshtein distances (stringdist) and unrooted phylogenetic trees (ape). TCRdb trimmed public reads at Q25 via fastp, called clones via MiXCR and kept in-frame beta chains. Identical CDR3 protein sequences are pooled into one entry, listed with their most common genes and DNA. These V and J calls derive from TCRdb rather than the authors' analysis. For this sample the table gives more than 8,500 distinct CDR3 sequences, of which 33% were detected only once. 22% of the sample is taken by the ten largest.

The receptor was derived from a human donor in good health. The sequencing sample was made of CD4+ T cells from blood, cultured in vitro.

In nucleotide form, the sequence is TGTGCCAGCAGTTCCCCCTTTGCGCGGGGTAATTCACCCCTCCACTTT. It is translated as CASSSPFARGNSPLHF. Recombination linked TRBV28 to TRBJ1-6; the D gene assignment is ambiguous. Reading from cysteine to phenylalanine, the CDR3 counts 16 amino acids. Here the CDR3 DNA is all that survives: 48 bases in frame from base 1. CDR1 MDHEN and CDR2 SYDVKM were looked up in the germline V gene. V lost 4 bases and J lost 6 bases; the stretch between them is 16 bases long.